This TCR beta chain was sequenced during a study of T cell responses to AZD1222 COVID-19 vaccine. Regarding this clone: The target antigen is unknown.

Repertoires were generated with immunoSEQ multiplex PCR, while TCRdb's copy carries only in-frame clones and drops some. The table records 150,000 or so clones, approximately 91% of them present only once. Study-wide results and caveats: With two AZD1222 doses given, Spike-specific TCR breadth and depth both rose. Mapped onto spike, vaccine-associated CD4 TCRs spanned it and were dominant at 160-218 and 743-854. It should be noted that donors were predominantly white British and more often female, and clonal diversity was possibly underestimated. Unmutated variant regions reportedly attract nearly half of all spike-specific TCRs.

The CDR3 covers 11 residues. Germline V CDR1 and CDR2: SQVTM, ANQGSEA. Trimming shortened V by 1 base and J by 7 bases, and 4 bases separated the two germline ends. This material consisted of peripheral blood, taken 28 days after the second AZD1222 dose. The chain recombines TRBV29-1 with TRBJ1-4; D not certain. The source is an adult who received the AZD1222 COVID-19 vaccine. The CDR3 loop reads CSVEGGEKLFF. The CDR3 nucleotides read TGCAGCGTTGAAGGTGGTGAAAAACTGTTTTTT.